This T cell receptor beta chain derives from a study of OX40 agonist ivuxolimab in advanced cancers. About the study: Patients were given ivuxolimab, an antibody that agonizes OX40 (CD134).

This CDR3 comprises 17 residues. J was trimmed by 3 bases and V by 3 bases; bases with no gene match: 11. Germline V lookup: CDR1 SGDLS, CDR2 YYNGEE. Sequenced by immunoSEQ multiplex PCR; TCRdb stores in-frame clones only, minus some. The sample records some 50,000 clones, 91% being singletons. The chain carries TRBV9 and TRBJ2-1; 8 bases align to TRBD1. The source was CD4+ or CD8+ T cells sorted from blood, collected in a trial of the OX40 agonist ivuxolimab. The clonotype was recovered from an adult with an advanced solid tumor such as melanoma, head and neck, liver or kidney cancer. This CDR3 reads CASSAISGTGHYNEQFF. The DNA of the CDR3 is TGTGCCAGCAGCGCAATTTCCGGGACAGGACACTACAATGAGCAGTTCTTC.